Following are 23 T cell receptor beta chains from one sample sequenced in a study of CD8 T cells in Susac syndrome. A quantity of 0.5 to 1 ug RNA underwent reverse transcription using random hexamers. From the immunoSEQ multiplex PCR reads, TCRdb called clonotypes with MiXCR, one entry per CDR3 protein. The profile shows 150,000 to 200,000 distinct CDR3 sequences, around 94% of them singletons. Sequenced sample: CD4+ T cells from PBMCs. The receptors here all came from a human donor with Susac syndrome.

V usage is TRBV6-2 or TRBV6-3 and J usage is TRBJ2-1; 9 nucleotides match TRBD2. Germline CDR1 and CDR2: MNHEY and SVGEGT. This CDR3 is 16 amino acids long. V shed 6 bases and J 4 bases; nucleotides not matched to a gene: 10. The CDR3 sequence: CASRRGAGGLYNEQFF. The DNA of the CDR3 is TGTGCCAGCAGAAGAGGGGCGGGAGGGTTATACAATGAGCAGTTCTTC.

The CDR3, as DNA: TGTGCCAGCAGTCCGGGACTTCTCGAAGGGCCTTCGCAGTTCTTC. It is translated as CASSPGLLEGPSQFF. The chain joins TRBV28 to TRBJ2-1; possibly TRBD2 for D (6 bases). The germline V and J ends were trimmed by 5 bases and 12 bases, with 23 bases remaining between them. The CDR3 is 15 residues long. The germline CDR1 and CDR2 sequences are MDHEN and SYDVKM.

The gene calls are TRBV15 and TRBJ2-5; D is perhaps TRBD1 (5 bases). Looked up from germline, CDR1 is LNHNV and CDR2 is YYDKDF (reference sequence). The CDR3 is made up of 12 amino acids. V lost 5 bases, J lost 5 bases, and 9 bases lay in between. DNA for the CDR3: TGTGCCACCAGCGCAGGGTTGGAGACCCAGTACTTC. Translation gives CATSAGLETQYF. Full variable domain (outside the CDR3, taken from reference TRBV15 and TRBJ2-5): DAMVIQNPRYQVTQFGKPVTLSCSQTLNHNVMYWYQQKSSQAPKLLFHYYDKDFNNEADTPDNFQSRRPNTSFCFLDIRSPGLGDTAMYLCATSAGLETQYFGPGTRLLVL.

This chain's CDR3 is CASSPGTDPNYGYTF. CDR3 DNA: TGTGCCAGCTCACCAGGGACAGATCCTAACTATGGCTACACCTTC. The chain recombines TRBV18 with TRBJ1-2, with 7 bases fitting TRBD1. The CDR3 is made up of 15 amino acids. Germline CDR1 KGHSH, CDR2 LQKENI. The ends lost 2 bases at V and 0 bases at J; junction bases unmatched: 3.

This chain uses TRBV2 with TRBJ2-7; 11 bases match TRBD1. Germline V gives CDR1 SNHLY, CDR2 FYNNEI. The CDR3 is 15 amino acids. The junction had 4 bases not matched to a gene; V was cut back by 4 bases and J by 2 bases. The CDR3 spells CASSGTGGSAYEQYF. CDR3 DNA: TGTGCCAGCAGTGGGACAGGGGGCTCTGCCTACGAGCAGTACTTC. Variable domain in full (rest from reference TRBV2 and TRBJ2-7): EPEVTQTPSHQVTQMGQEVILRCVPISNHLYFYWYRQILGQKVEFLVSFYNNEISEKSEIFDDQFSVERPDGSNFTLKIRSTKLEDSAMYFCASSGTGGSAYEQYFGPGTRLTVT.

CDR3 sequence: CASSLLTNTEAFF. The CDR3 nucleotides read TGTGCCAGCAGCTTACTAACGAACACTGAAGCTTTCTTT. The chain joins TRBV9 to TRBJ1-1; D is unresolved. The germline V gene has CDR1 SGDLS and CDR2 YYNGEE. Trimming pared 4 bases from V and 1 base from J, leaving 8 bases between. The CDR3 extends over 13 amino acids. The variable domain in full, with the rest retrieved from reference TRBV9 and TRBJ1-1, is DSGVTQTPKHLITATGQRVTLRCSPRSGDLSVYWYQQSLDQGLQFLIQYYNGEERAKGNILERFSAQQFPDLHSELNLSSLELGDSALYFCASSLLTNTEAFFGQGTRLTVV.

The chain is built from TRBV28 and TRBJ2-1; D remains ambiguous. Per the germline V gene, CDR1 is MDHEN and CDR2 is SYDVKM. The CDR3 is 13 amino acids. Deletions cut 3 bases from V and 2 bases from J, with 5 bases between. The CDR3 sequence: CASSFPPYNEQFF. The CDR3 DNA is TGTGCCAGCAGTTTCCCACCCTACAATGAGCAGTTCTTC.

The rearrangement joins TRBV20-1 to TRBJ1-4; D is unresolved. This CDR3 has 15 residues. Trimming pared 2 bases from V and 3 bases from J, leaving 13 bases between. CDR1 is DFQATT, CDR2 SNEGSKA, per germline (reference sequence). DNA for the CDR3: TGCAGTGCTAGAAAAGTGGGTGAGGCTAATGAAAAACTGTTTTTT. It translates to CSARKVGEANEKLFF.

This clonotype appeared a single time. The gene calls are TRBV7-9 and TRBJ1-6; 7 bases match TRBD1. The V gene end was trimmed by 3 bases and the J gene end by 8 bases; junction bases not matched to a gene: 1. CDR3 length: 13 residues. CDR1 is SEHNR and CDR2 is FQNEAQ in the germline V gene (reference sequence). The CDR3 region is CASSFTGDSPLHF. CDR3 sequence (DNA): TGTGCCAGCAGCTTTACAGGGGATTCACCCCTCCACTTT.

The chain links TRBV29-1 to TRBJ2-4; 10 bases are shared with TRBD2. This CDR3 is 14 amino acids long. V shed 5 bases, J shed 1 base, and the junction held 2 bases outside the gene matches. Germline values: CDR1 SQVTM, CDR2 ANQGSEA. The CDR3 region has the DNA TGCAGCGTTAGCGGGAGGGCCGCCAAAAACATTCAGTACTTC. Protein: CSVSGRAAKNIQYF.

This clonotype was seen a single time. The J gene is TRBJ2-2, the V gene TRBV28; D is uncertain. This CDR3 comprises 11 residues. Germline V CDR1 and CDR2: MDHEN, SYDVKM. The germline V and J ends were trimmed by 3 bases and 6 bases, with 2 bases remaining between them. The CDR3 nucleotides read TGTGCCAGCAGTTTTTCCGGGGAGCTGTTTTTT. This translates into CASSFSGELFF.

Remarks on this clonotype: A read error may produce the germline difference seen at one junction end. The genes are TRBV3-1 and TRBJ2-1; TRBD2 agrees at 10 bases. CDR3 length: 13 amino acids. In germline, CDR1 is LGHDT, CDR2 YNNKEL (reference sequence). The CDR3 DNA reads as TGTGCCAGCAGCCAGGAGCGGGGGGGCCGATCCATCTTC. This gives the protein CASSQERGGRSIF.

This clonotype has a single count. The genes are TRBV28 and TRBJ1-2; D gene ambiguous. CDR3 length: 12 amino acids. Trimming stripped 8 bases from V and 4 bases from J, with 11 bases between. Looked up from germline, CDR1 is MDHEN and CDR2 is SYDVKM. The CDR3 DNA sequence: TGTGCCAGCCTTTCTGCTAGCTATGGCTACACCTTC. Translating it yields CASLSASYGYTF.

V usage is TRBV28 and J usage is TRBJ2-1; 11 bases map to TRBD2. Losses at the gene ends were 8 bases for V and 8 bases for J; bases not matched to a gene: 11. The CDR3 sequence is 15 residues long. Germline lookup yields CDR1 MDHEN and CDR2 SYDVKM. The CDR3 DNA is TGTGCCAGCTTAGCGGGAGGGCCAGAAATCCATGAGCAGTTCTTC. Amino acids: CASLAGGPEIHEQFF.

The chain employs TRBV7-9 and TRBJ2-5; D gene uncertain. The length of the CDR3 is 17 residues. The V gene's germline CDR1 is SEHNR and CDR2 FQNEAQ (reference sequence). The V end lost 5 bases, the J end lost 0 bases, and 19 bases lay between the germline ends. The CDR3, as DNA: TGTGCCAGCAGCCAACCCCGAACAGTATCTTACCAAGAGACCCAGTACTTC. It encodes CASSQPRTVSYQETQYF.

The chain couples TRBV7-9 to TRBJ2-1; 11 bases line up with TRBD1. The trim removed 3 bases at V and 3 bases at J, leaving 7 bases unmatched. The length of the CDR3 is 17 residues. Germline values: CDR1 SEHNR, CDR2 FQNEAQ (reference sequence). CDR3 amino acids: CASSFKGTGGIYNEQFF. The CDR3 bases are TGTGCCAGCAGCTTCAAAGGGACAGGGGGGATCTACAATGAGCAGTTCTTC.

The chain links TRBV6-2 or TRBV6-3 to TRBJ2-2; D is possibly TRBD2 (5 bases). Germline V gene lookup returns CDR1 MNHEY and CDR2 SVGEGT. The V gene lost 8 bases and the J gene lost 2 bases, with 12 bases spanning the gap. The CDR3 covers 14 residues. The CDR3 region is CASRNGVNTGELFF. The CDR3 bases are TGTGCCAGCCGGAACGGGGTAAACACCGGGGAGCTGTTTTTT.

The V and J genes are TRBV3-1 and TRBJ1-2; TRBD1 matches at 8 bases. CDR3 size: 13 residues. With V trimmed by 3 bases and J by 7 bases, 4 bases remained unmatched. Germline V gives CDR1 LGHDT, CDR2 YNNKEL (reference sequence). The CDR3 loop reads CASSHDGQGGYTF. DNA for the CDR3: TGTGCCAGCAGCCATGACGGACAGGGTGGCTACACCTTC.

The chain carries TRBV3-1 and TRBJ1-2, with 7 positions matching TRBD1. The V gene end was trimmed by 4 bases and the J gene end by 8 bases; junction bases not matched to a gene: 7. The CDR3 length is 13 residues. Germline V gives CDR1 LGHDT, CDR2 YNNKEL (reference sequence). The CDR3 bases are TGTGCCAGCAGCCCAGACAGGGTATCCGGCTACACCTTC. This encodes CASSPDRVSGYTF.

The gene calls are TRBV15 and TRBJ2-7, with 7 bases aligning to TRBD1. Germline-derived CDR1 and CDR2 are LNHNV and YYDKDF (reference sequence). The CDR3 has 14 amino acids. With 3 bases clipped from V and 7 bases from J, the junction kept 9 bases outside the gene matches. The CDR3 bases are TGTGCCACCAGCAGTGGTGACAGGGTGGGAGAGCAGTACTTC. Translating gives CATSSGDRVGEQYF.

This sequence joins TRBV7-9 and TRBJ2-5, with a weak D call TRBD1 (6 bases). With 5 bases removed from V and 4 bases from J, the gap between germline ends came to 11 bases. The CDR3 loop spans 13 amino acids. Per germline, CDR1 SEHNR and CDR2 FQNEAQ (reference sequence). The DNA for the CDR3 is TGTGCCAGCAGCCAGGGGTTTAGAGAGACCCAGTACTTC. It is translated as CASSQGFRETQYF.

The rearrangement joins TRBV7-9 to TRBJ2-1, with 9 bases that match TRBD2. The CDR3 has 15 residues. After removal of 11 bases from V and 3 bases from J, the junction contained 11 bases not matched to a gene. From germline, CDR1 is SEHNR and CDR2 FQNEAQ (reference sequence). CDR3 loop: CASSGTAGGYNEQFF. The CDR3 DNA is TGTGCCTCCAGCGGGACAGCGGGGGGCTACAATGAGCAGTTCTTC. The full variable domain, with the rest looked up from reference TRBV7-9 and TRBJ2-1, is DTGVSQNPRHKITKRGQNVTFRCDPISEHNRLYWYRQTLGQGPEFLTYFQNEAQLEKSRLLSDRFSAERPKGSFSTLEIQRTEQGDSAMYLCASSGTAGGYNEQFFGPGTRLTVL.

The chain links TRBV24-1 to TRBJ2-6; D could derive from TRBD1 or TRBD2 (5 bases each). The V end was cut by 5 bases, the J end by 0 bases, with 10 bases between. The CDR3 has 16 residues. Germline CDR1 is KGHDR and CDR2 is SFDVKD. The CDR3 bases are TGTGCCACCAGTGCAGGGACCTACTCTGGGGCCAACGTCCTGACTTTC. Translated: CATSAGTYSGANVLTF.